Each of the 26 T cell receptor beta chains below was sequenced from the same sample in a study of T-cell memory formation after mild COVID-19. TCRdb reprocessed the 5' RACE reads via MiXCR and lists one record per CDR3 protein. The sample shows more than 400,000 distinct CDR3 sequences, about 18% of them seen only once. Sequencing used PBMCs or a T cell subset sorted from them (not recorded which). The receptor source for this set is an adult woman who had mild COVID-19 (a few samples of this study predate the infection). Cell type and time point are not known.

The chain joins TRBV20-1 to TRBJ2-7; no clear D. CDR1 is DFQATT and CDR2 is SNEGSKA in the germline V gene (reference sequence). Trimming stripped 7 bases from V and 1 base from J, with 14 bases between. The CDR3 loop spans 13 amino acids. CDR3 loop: CSVRAQRSYEQYF. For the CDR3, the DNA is TGCAGTGTCCGGGCCCAACGGTCCTACGAGCAGTACTTC.

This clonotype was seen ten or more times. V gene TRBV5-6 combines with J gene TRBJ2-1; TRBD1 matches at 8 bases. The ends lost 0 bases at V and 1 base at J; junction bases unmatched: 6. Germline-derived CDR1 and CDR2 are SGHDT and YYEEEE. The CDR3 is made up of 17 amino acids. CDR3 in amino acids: CASSLGVRQGSYNEQFF. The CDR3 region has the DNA TGTGCCAGCAGCTTGGGGGTTAGACAGGGGTCCTACAATGAGCAGTTCTTC.

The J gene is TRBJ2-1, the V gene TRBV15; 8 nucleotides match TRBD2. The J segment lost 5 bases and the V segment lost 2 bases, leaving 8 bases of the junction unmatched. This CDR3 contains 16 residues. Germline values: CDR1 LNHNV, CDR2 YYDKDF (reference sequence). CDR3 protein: CATSRKSGSINNEQFF. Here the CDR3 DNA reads TGTGCCACCAGCAGAAAGAGCGGGAGTATCAACAATGAGCAGTTCTTC.

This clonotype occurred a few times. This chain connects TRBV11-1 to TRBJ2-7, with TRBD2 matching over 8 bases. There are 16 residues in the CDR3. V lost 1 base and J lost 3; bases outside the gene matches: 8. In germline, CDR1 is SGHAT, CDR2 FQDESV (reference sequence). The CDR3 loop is CASSLGTGLAGYEQYF. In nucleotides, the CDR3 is TGTGCCAGCAGCTTAGGTACCGGACTAGCCGGCTACGAGCAGTACTTC.

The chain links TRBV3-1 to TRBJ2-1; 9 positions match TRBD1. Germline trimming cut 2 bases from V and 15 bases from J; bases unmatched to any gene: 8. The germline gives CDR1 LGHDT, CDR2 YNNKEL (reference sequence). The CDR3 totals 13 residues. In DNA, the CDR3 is TGTGCCAGCAGCCAAATACAGGGGGCCCAGGGGTTCTTC. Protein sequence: CASSQIQGAQGFF.

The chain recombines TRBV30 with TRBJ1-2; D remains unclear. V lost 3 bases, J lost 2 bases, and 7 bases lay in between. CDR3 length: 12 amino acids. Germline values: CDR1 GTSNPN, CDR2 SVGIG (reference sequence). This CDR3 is CAWRQRNYGYTF. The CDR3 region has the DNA TGTGCCTGGAGGCAGCGGAACTATGGCTACACCTTC.

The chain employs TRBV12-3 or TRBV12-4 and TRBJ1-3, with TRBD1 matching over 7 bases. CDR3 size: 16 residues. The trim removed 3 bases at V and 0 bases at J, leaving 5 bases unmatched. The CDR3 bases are TGTGCCAGCAGTTTTGGGGCAGGGGGCTCTGGAAACACCATATATTTT. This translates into CASSFGAGGSGNTIYF.

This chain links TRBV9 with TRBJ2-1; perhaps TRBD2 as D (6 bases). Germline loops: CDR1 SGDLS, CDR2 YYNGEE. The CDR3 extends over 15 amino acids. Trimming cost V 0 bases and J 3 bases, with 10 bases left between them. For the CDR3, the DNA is TGTGCCAGCAGCGTAGCTCCGGACTACTACAATGAGCAGTTCTTC. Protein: CASSVAPDYYNEQFF.

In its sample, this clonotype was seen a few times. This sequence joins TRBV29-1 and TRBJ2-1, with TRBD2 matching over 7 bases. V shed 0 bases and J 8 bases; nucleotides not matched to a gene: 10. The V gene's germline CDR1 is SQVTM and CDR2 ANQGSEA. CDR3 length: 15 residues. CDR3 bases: TGCAGCGTTGAAGATCGGACTAGTGGGAGGGATGAGCAGTTCTTC. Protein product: CSVEDRTSGRDEQFF.

CDR3 amino acids: CASRKAQGAEGNQPQHF. The CDR3 DNA follows: TGTGCCAGTAGGAAAGCACAGGGGGCAGAGGGCAATCAGCCCCAGCATTTT. The chain recombines TRBV19 with TRBJ1-5, with TRBD1 matching 9 bases. The CDR3 is made up of 17 amino acids. Germline CDR1 reads LNHDA; CDR2 reads SQIVND (reference sequence). V dropped 6 bases and J dropped 2; count of bases not matched to a gene: 11.

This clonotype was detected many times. CDR3 DNA: TGTGCCAGCAGCTTAGCCGGGGGGGCAGAGACCCAGTACTTC. The encoded protein is CASSLAGGAETQYF. The chain links TRBV7-9 to TRBJ2-5; 8 nucleotides agree with TRBD2. Germline V gene sequence: CDR1 SEHNR, CDR2 FQNEAQ (reference sequence). V lost 0 bases, J lost 4 bases, and 1 base stayed unmatched. This CDR3 has 14 amino acids.

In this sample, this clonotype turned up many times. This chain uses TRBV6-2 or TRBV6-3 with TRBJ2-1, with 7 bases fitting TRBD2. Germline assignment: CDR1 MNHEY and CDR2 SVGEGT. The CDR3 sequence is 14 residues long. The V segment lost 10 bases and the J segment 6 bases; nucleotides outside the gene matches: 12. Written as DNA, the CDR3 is TGTGCCATACACCGGGCGGGAGAATCCAATGAGCAGTTCTTC. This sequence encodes CAIHRAGESNEQFF.

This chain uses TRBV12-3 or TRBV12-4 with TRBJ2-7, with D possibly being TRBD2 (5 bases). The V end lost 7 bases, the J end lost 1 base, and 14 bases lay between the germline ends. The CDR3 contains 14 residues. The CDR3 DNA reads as TGTGCCAGCACAAGCGGAGAAAGATCCTACGAGCAGTACTTC. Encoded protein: CASTSGERSYEQYF.

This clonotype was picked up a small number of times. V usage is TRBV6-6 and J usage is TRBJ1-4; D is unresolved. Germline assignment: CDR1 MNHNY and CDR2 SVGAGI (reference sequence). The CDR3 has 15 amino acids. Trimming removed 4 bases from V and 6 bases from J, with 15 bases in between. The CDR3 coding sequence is TGTGCCAGCAGTTCACCGGAGGATCCGGATGAAAAACTGTTTTTT. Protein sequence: CASSSPEDPDEKLFF.

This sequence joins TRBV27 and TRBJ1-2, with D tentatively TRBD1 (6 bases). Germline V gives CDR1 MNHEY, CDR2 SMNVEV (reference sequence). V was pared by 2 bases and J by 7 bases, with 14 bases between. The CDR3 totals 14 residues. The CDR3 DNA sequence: TGTGCCAGCAGTTTAAAAGGGACACCCGTTGGCTACACCTTC. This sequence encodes CASSLKGTPVGYTF.

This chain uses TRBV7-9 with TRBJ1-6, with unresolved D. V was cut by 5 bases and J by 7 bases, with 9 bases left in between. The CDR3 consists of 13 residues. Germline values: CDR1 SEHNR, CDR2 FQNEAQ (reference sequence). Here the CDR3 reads CASSPPMNSPLHF. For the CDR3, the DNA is TGTGCCAGCAGCCCTCCTATGAATTCACCCCTCCACTTT. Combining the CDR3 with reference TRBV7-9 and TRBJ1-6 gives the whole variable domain DTGVSQNPRHKITKRGQNVTFRCDPISEHNRLYWYRQTLGQGPEFLTYFQNEAQLEKSRLLSDRFSAERPKGSFSTLEIQRTEQGDSAMYLCASSPPMNSPLHFGNGTRLTVT.

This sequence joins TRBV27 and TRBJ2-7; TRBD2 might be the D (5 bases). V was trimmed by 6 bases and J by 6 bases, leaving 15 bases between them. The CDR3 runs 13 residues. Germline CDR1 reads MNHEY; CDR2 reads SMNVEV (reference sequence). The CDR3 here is CASSPMGSGEQYF. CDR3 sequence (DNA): TGTGCCAGCAGCCCAATGGGGAGCGGCGAGCAGTACTTC.

CDR3 nucleotides: TGCGCCAGCAGCCACCCGGGGCAGACGGCTTTCTTT. Encoded protein: CASSHPGQTAFF. V is TRBV4-3 and J is TRBJ1-1; perhaps TRBD1 as D (5 bases). The germline V and J ends were trimmed by 3 bases and 11 bases, with 13 bases remaining between them. Germline V gives CDR1 LGHNA, CDR2 YSLEER. The CDR3 covers 12 residues.

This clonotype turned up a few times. DNA of the CDR3: TGTGCCAGCAGCTTAGAGGGACTAGCGAGTGAGCAGTTCTTC. Protein: CASSLEGLASEQFF. The chain combines TRBV7-9 with TRBJ2-1; 10 bases agree with TRBD2. Germline V gene sequence: CDR1 SEHNR, CDR2 FQNEAQ (reference sequence). The V gene end was trimmed by 1 base and the J gene end by 9 bases; junction bases not matched to a gene: 3. CDR3 length: 14 residues. The whole variable domain, filled in from reference TRBV7-9 and TRBJ2-1, reads DTGVSQNPRHKITKRGQNVTFRCDPISEHNRLYWYRQTLGQGPEFLTYFQNEAQLEKSRLLSDRFSAERPKGSFSTLEIQRTEQGDSAMYLCASSLEGLASEQFFGPGTRLTVL.

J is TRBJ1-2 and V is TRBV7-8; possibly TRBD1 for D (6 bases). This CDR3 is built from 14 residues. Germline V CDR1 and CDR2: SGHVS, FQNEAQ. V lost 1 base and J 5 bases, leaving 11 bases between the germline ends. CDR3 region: CASSLGVGAYGYTF. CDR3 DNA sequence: TGTGCCAGCAGCTTAGGGGTGGGGGCTTATGGCTACACCTTC.

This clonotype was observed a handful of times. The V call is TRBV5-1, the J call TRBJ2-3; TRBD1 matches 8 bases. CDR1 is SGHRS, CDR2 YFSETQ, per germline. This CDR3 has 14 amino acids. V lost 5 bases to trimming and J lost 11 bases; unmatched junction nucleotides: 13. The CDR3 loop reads CASRVDREASGQYF. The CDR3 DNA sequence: TGCGCCAGCAGGGTGGACAGGGAGGCGTCGGGGCAGTATTTT.

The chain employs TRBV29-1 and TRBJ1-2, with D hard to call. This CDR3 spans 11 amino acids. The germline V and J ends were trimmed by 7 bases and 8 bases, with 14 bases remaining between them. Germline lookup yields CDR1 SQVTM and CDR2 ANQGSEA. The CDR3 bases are TGCAGCGGGAAGTACAGCGAAGGCTACACCTTC. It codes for CSGKYSEGYTF.

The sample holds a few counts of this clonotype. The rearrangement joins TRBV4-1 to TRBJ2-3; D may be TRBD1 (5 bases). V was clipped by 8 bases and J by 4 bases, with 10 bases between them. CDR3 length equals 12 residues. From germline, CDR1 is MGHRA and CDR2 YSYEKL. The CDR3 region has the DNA TGCGCCAGCCAGTCAGGGCCAGATACGCAGTATTTT. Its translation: CASQSGPDTQYF.

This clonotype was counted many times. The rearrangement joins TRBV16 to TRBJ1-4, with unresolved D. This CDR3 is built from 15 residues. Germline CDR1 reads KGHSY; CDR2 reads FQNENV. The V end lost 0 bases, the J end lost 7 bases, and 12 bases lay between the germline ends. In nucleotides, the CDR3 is TGTGCCAGCAGCCAATCCGGGAGGAAAGGTGAAAAACTGTTTTTT. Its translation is CASSQSGRKGEKLFF.

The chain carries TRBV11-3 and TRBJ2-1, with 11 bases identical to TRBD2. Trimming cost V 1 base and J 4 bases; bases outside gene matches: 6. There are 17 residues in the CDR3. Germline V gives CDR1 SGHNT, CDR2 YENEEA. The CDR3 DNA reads TGTGCCAGCAGCTTAGGACTACTAGCGGGAGCGTACAATGAGCAGTTCTTC. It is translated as CASSLGLLAGAYNEQFF.

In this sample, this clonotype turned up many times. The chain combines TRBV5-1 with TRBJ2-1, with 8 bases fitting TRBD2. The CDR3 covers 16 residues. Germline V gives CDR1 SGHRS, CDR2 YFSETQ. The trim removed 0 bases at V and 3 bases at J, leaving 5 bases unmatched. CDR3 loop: CASSLASSGHYNEQFF. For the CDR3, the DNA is TGCGCCAGCAGCTTGGCCTCTAGCGGGCACTACAATGAGCAGTTCTTC.